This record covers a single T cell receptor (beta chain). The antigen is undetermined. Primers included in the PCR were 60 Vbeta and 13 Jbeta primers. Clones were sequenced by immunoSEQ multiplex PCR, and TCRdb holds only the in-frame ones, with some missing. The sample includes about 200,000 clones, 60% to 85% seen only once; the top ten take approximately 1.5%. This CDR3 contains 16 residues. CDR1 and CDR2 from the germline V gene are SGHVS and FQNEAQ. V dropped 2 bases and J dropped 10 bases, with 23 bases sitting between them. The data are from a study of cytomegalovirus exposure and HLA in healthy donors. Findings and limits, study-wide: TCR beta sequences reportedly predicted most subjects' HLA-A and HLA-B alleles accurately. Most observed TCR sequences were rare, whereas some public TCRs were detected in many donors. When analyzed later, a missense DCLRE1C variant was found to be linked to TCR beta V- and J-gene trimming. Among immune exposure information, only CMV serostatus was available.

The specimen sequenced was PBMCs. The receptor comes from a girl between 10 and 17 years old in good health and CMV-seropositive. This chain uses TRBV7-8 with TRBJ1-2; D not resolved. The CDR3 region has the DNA TGTGCCAGCAGCTTATCGGAGGACGGGCCCCGCCGAGACTACACCTTC. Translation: CASSLSEDGPRRDYTF. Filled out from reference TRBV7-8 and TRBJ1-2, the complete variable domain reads GAGVSQSPRYKVAKRGQDVALRCDPISGHVSLFWYQQALGQGPEFLTYFQNEAQLDKSGLPSDRFFAERPEGSVSTLKIQRTQQEDSAVYLCASSLSEDGPRRDYTFGSGTRLTVV.